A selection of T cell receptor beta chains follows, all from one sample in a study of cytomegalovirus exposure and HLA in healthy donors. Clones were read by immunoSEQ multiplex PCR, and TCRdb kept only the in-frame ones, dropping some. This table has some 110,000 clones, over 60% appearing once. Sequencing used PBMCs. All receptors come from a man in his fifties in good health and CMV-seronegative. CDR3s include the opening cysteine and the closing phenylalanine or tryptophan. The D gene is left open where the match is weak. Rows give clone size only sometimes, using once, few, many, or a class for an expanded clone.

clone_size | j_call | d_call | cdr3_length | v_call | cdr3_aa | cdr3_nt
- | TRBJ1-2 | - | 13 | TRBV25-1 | CASSQQSYYGYTF | TGTGCCAGCAGCCAACAGAGCTACTATGGCTACACCTTC
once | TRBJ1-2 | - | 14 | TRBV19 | CASSIAGQPYGYTF | TGTGCCAGTAGTATAGCAGGACAGCCCTATGGCTACACCTTC
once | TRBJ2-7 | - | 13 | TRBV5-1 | CASSTGDNYEQYF | TGCGCCAGCAGTACTGGAGATAACTACGAGCAGTACTTC
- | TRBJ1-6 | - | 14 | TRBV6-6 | CASNPGEYNSPLHF | TGTGCCAGCAATCCGGGGGAGTATAATTCACCCCTCCACTTT
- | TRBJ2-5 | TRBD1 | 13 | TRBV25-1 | CASTPGGLETQYF | TGTGCCAGCACTCCAGGGGGCTTAGAGACCCAGTACTTC
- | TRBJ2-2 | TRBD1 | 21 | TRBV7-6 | CASSQYWNRDRGRLNTGELFF | TGTGCCAGCAGCCAATATTGGAACCGGGACAGGGGGCGCCTGAACACCGGGGAGCTGTTTTTT
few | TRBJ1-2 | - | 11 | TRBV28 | CASGQRYGYTF | TGTGCCAGCGGACAGCGCTATGGCTACACCTTC
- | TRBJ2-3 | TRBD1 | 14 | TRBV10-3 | CASRGTGGSDTQYF | TGTGCCTCGAGGGGGACAGGGGGCTCAGATACGCAGTATTTT
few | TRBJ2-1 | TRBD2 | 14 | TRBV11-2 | CASSSSGGVAEQFF | TGTGCCAGCAGCTCTAGCGGGGGGGTAGCTGAGCAGTTCTTC
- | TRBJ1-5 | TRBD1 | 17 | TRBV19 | CASSFRDSLYSNQPQHF | TGTGCCAGTAGTTTCCGGGACAGCCTCTATAGCAATCAGCCCCAGCATTTT
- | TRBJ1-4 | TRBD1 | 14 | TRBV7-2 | CASSFDRGSEKLFF | TGTGCCAGCAGTTTCGACAGGGGGTCTGAAAAACTGTTTTTT
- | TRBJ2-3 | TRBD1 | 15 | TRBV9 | CASSVYGQGLLTQYF | TGTGCCAGCAGCGTATATGGACAGGGCTTACTTACGCAGTATTTT
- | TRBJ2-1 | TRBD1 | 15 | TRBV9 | CASSGRQGAYNEQFF | TGTGCCAGCAGCGGCCGACAGGGGGCCTACAATGAGCAGTTCTTC
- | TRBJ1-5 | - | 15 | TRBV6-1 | CASQADYNSNQPQHF | TGTGCCTCCCAGGCGGACTACAATAGCAATCAGCCCCAGCATTTT
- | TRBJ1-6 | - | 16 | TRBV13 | CASSAQGSSYNSPLHF | TGTGCCAGCAGCGCACAGGGCAGCTCCTATAATTCACCCCTCCACTTT
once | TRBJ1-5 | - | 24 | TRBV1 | CTSSQDRTDKHSPGTGTQGQPQHF | TGCACCAGCAGCCAAGATAGGACCGACAAACATAGTCCCGGGACAGGGACACAGGGTCAGCCCCAGCATTTT
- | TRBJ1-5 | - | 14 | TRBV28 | CASRTADSNQPQHF | TGTGCCAGCAGGACAGCAGATAGCAATCAGCCCCAGCATTTT
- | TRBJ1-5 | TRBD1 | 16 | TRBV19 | CASSILDRGRRQPQHF | TGTGCCAGTAGTATTTTGGACAGGGGGCGGAGACAGCCCCAGCATTTT
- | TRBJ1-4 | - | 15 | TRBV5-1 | CASSGSLATNEKLFF | TGCGCCAGCAGCGGGAGTTTGGCAACTAATGAAAAACTGTTTTTT
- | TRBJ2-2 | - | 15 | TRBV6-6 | CASSYTGMNTGELFF | TGTGCCAGCAGTTACACCGGGATGAACACCGGGGAGCTGTTTTTT
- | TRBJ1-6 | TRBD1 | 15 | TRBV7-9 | CSSSLRTGEESPLHF | TGTTCCAGCAGCCTACGGACAGGGGAGGAATCACCCCTCCACTTT
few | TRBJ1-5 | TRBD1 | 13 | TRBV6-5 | CASSQQGKQPQHF | TGTGCCAGCAGTCAACAGGGGAAGCAGCCCCAGCATTTT
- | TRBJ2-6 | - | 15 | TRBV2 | CASSLQGGGANVLTF | TGTGCCAGCAGCCTCCAGGGTGGTGGGGCCAACGTCCTGACTTTC
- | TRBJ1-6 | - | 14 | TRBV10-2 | CASQEGSYNSPLHF | TGCGCCAGCCAGGAAGGCTCCTATAATTCACCCCTCCACTTT
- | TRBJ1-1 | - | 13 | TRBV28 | CASNDAGITEAFF | TGTGCCAGCAATGACGCCGGGATCACTGAAGCTTTCTTT
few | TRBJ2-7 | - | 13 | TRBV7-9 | CASSLWGEDEQYF | TGTGCCAGCAGCTTATGGGGGGAAGACGAGCAGTACTTC
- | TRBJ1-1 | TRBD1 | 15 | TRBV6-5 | CASSGIQGGGTEAFF | TGTGCCAGCAGTGGGATACAGGGGGGGGGCACTGAAGCTTTCTTT
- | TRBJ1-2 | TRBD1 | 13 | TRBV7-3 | CASSLDRGYGYTF | TGTGCCAGCAGCCTCGACAGGGGCTATGGCTACACCTTC
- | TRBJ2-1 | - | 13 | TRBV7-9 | CASIRRRGDEQFF | TGTGCCAGCATCCGGCGCAGGGGAGATGAGCAGTTCTTC
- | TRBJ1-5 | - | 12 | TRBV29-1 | CSVMGQPGPQHF | TGCAGCGTTATGGGACAACCAGGGCCCCAGCATTTT
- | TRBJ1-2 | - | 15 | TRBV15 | CATSQPSGAHYGYTF | TGTGCCACCAGTCAACCCTCAGGGGCCCACTATGGCTACACCTTC
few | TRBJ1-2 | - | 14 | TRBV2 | CASSPRVVFDGYTF | TGTGCCAGCAGTCCACGGGTGGTGTTCGATGGCTACACCTTC
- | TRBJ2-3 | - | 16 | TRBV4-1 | CASSQEPQASTDTQYF | TGCGCCAGCAGCCAAGAGCCCCAAGCTAGCACAGATACGCAGTATTTT
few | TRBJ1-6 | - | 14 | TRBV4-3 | CASSQDHTNSPLHF | TGCGCCAGCAGCCAAGACCACACTAATTCACCCCTCCACTTT
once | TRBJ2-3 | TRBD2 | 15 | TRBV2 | CARGTSGGTTDTQYF | TGTGCCAGAGGGACTAGCGGGGGGACGACAGATACGCAGTATTTT
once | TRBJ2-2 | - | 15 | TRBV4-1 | CASSQGSSATWELFF | TGCGCCAGCAGCCAAGGTAGCTCGGCTACCTGGGAGCTGTTTTTT
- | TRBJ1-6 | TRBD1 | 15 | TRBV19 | CASSMKGGLNSPLHF | TGTGCCAGTAGTATGAAAGGGGGCCTTAATTCACCCCTCCACTTT
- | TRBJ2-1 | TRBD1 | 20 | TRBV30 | CAWSAKIGTGILSSYNEQFF | TGTGCCTGGAGTGCTAAAATCGGGACAGGGATTCTCTCTTCCTACAATGAGCAGTTCTTC
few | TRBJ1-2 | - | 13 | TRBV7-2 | CASSLADIRGYTF | TGTGCCAGCAGCTTAGCTGACATAAGAGGCTACACCTTC
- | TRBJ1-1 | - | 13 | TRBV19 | CASSSGLNTEAFF | TGTGCCAGTAGTTCAGGACTAAACACTGAAGCTTTCTTT
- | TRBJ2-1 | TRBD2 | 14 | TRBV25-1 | CASSEAGEANEQFF | TGTGCCAGCAGTGAAGCGGGGGAGGCGAATGAGCAGTTCTTC
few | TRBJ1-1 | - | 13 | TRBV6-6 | CASSLPRGTEAFF | TGTGCCAGCAGCTTGCCCCGGGGAACTGAAGCTTTCTTT
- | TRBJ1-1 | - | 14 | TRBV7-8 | CASSQTDQNTEAFF | TGTGCCAGCAGCCAGACAGATCAGAACACTGAAGCTTTCTTT
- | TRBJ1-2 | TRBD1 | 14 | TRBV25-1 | CASSVRGHDYGYTF | TGTGCCAGCAGTGTCAGGGGGCACGACTATGGCTACACCTTC
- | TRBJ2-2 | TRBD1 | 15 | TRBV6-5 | CASSTQGADTGELFF | TGTGCCAGCAGTACACAGGGGGCCGACACCGGGGAGCTGTTTTTT
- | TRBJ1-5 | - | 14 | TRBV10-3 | CASMGGQSNQPQHF | TGTGCCTCCATGGGGGGGCAGTCCAATCAGCCCCAGCATTTT
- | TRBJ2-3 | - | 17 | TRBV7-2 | CASSLVAGNPSTDTQYF | TGTGCCAGCAGCTTAGTGGCAGGGAACCCTAGCACAGATACGCAGTATTTT
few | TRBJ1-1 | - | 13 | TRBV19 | CASSPAVNTEAFF | TGTGCCAGTAGTCCTGCAGTGAACACTGAAGCTTTCTTT
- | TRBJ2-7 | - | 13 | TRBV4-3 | CASSQESGNEQYF | TGCGCCAGCAGCCAAGAATCGGGGAATGAGCAGTACTTC
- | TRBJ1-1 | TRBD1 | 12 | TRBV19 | CASMDRGTEAFF | TGTGCCAGTATGGACAGGGGAACCGAAGCTTTCTTT
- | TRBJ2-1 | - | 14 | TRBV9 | CASSNRAPRDEQFF | TGTGCCAGCAGCAACCGGGCCCCGAGGGATGAGCAGTTCTTC
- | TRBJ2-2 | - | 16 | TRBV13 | CASSLGPRGLPGELFF | TGTGCCAGCAGCTTAGGTCCTCGCGGGCTTCCCGGGGAGCTGTTTTTT
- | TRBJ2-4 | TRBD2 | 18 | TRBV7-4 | CASSPRGAGGVAKNIQYF | TGTGCCAGCAGCCCCCGGGGGGCGGGGGGGGTAGCCAAAAACATTCAGTACTTC